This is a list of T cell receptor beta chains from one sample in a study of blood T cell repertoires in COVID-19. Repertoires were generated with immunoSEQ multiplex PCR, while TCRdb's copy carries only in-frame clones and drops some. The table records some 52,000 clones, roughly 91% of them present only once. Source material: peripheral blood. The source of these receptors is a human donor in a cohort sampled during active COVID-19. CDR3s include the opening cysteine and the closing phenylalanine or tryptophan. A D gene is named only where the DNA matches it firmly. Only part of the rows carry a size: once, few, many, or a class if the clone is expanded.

TGTGCCAGCAGTCCCCCAGGGTTTGGCGAGCAGTACTTC	CASSPPGFGEQYF	.	.	TRBJ2-7	TRBV2
TGTGCCAGCAGCGTAGTAGCGGGCGGGACTAGAGGGGAGCTGTTTTTT	CASSVVAGGTRGELFF	.	TRBD2	TRBJ2-2	TRBV9
TGTGCCAGCAGTTTCCAGGGTGCTAATAATGAAAAACTGTTTTTT	CASSFQGANNEKLFF	.	.	TRBJ1-4	TRBV28
TGTGCCAGCAGTTTATCATCAAGCGGGAACACTGAAGCTTTCTTT	CASSLSSSGNTEAFF	.	.	TRBJ1-1	TRBV27
TGTGCCAGCAGGAGAGAGAGAATCTACGAGCAGTACTTC	CASRRERIYEQYF	.	.	TRBJ2-7	TRBV6-5
TGTGCCAGCAGCTTAGACATCGGGGGTCAGCCCCAGCATTTT	CASSLDIGGQPQHF	.	.	TRBJ1-5	TRBV7-6
TGCGCCAGCAGCGCGGGGGCCGGGACAGCGAAGCCTAGCGGGGTCTACAATGAGCAGTTCTTC	CASSAGAGTAKPSGVYNEQFF	once	TRBD2	TRBJ2-1	TRBV5-1
TGCAGTGCTAGTGAACTAGCGGAGGAAGAGACCCAGTACTTC	CSASELAEEETQYF	once	TRBD2	TRBJ2-5	TRBV20-1
TGCAGCGTTGGCCTTAGACAAGACCAGCCCCAGCATTTT	CSVGLRQDQPQHF	.	.	TRBJ1-5	TRBV29-1
TGTGCCAGCAGTTTAGTCGCCGGACTAGCGGGAGACAATGAGCAGTTCTTC	CASSLVAGLAGDNEQFF	.	TRBD2	TRBJ2-1	TRBV28
TGTGCCAGCAGCTTGGGGGGAGGAATGCGTGGCTACACCTTC	CASSLGGGMRGYTF	.	.	TRBJ1-2	TRBV5-5
TGTGCCAGCAGACCCTCGGAGGGGATCGCTGAAGCTTTCTTT	CASRPSEGIAEAFF	.	.	TRBJ1-1	TRBV7-9
TGCAGCGTTGAAGGACACAGGGGGAACCAAGAGACCCAGTACTTC	CSVEGHRGNQETQYF	.	TRBD1	TRBJ2-5	TRBV29-1
TGTGCCAGCGGCCGTGGGCTAGCGGGAGCCTTTGATGAGCAGTTCTTC	CASGRGLAGAFDEQFF	.	TRBD2	TRBJ2-1	TRBV9
TGTGCCAGCAGCCCCTCGAGCAGGGTGACTGAAGCTTTCTTT	CASSPSSRVTEAFF	once	.	TRBJ1-1	TRBV3-1/TRBV3-2
TGTGCCAGCAGTGAAACGCAGGTACGGGGCACTGAAGCTTTCTTT	CASSETQVRGTEAFF	.	.	TRBJ1-1	TRBV25-1
TGCGCCAGCAGCTATCCCAGCGGGGAATACAATGAGCAGTTCTTC	CASSYPSGEYNEQFF	.	TRBD2	TRBJ2-1	TRBV5-1
TGTGCCAGCAGTCCTACTAGCAGAAACAATGAGCAGTTCTTC	CASSPTSRNNEQFF	.	.	TRBJ2-1	TRBV6-5
TGTGCCAGTACCGATCCATCGGGGATCGGGGAGCAGTACTTC	CASTDPSGIGEQYF	.	.	TRBJ2-7	TRBV19
TGTGCCAGCGGAAAGGGGCTCTCTGGAAACACCATATATTTT	CASGKGLSGNTIYF	.	.	TRBJ1-3	TRBV2
TGTGCCAGCAGCTTAGACGGGACTAGCGTCAACTCCCACGAGCAGTACTTC	CASSLDGTSVNSHEQYF	.	TRBD2	TRBJ2-7	TRBV7-2
TGCGCCAGCAGCCCTCAAGATCCAGGCGGCTACACCTTC	CASSPQDPGGYTF	.	.	TRBJ1-2	TRBV4-1
TGTGCCAGCAGTGAATCATGGGCGCGGGGCAATCAGCCCCAGCATTTT	CASSESWARGNQPQHF	.	.	TRBJ1-5	TRBV6-1
TGTGCCATCACCCCCAGGGGATTCTCTGGAAACACCATATATTTT	CAITPRGFSGNTIYF	.	.	TRBJ1-3	TRBV10-3
TGTGCCAGTAGTATAGGCGGGACAGGGCCCTACAATGAGCAGTTCTTC	CASSIGGTGPYNEQFF	once	TRBD1	TRBJ2-1	TRBV19
TGTGCCAGCAGTTCGACTAGAAACTACGAGCAGTACTTC	CASSSTRNYEQYF	.	.	TRBJ2-7	TRBV27
TGTGCCAGCAGATACCCCGGGACAGGGAACACCGGGGAGCTGTTTTTT	CASRYPGTGNTGELFF	.	TRBD1	TRBJ2-2	TRBV6-2/TRBV6-3
TGTGCCAGCAGCTTAGGTGAGAGGGATGAGCAGTTCTTC	CASSLGERDEQFF	.	.	TRBJ2-1	TRBV7-9
TGCAGCGGATGGGCAAGCGGGAAAAGGGTAGAGACCCAGTACTTC	CSGWASGKRVETQYF	.	TRBD2	TRBJ2-5	TRBV29-1
TGTGCCAGCAGGCGAAGGGGGCAGCCCCAGCATTTT	CASRRRGQPQHF	once	.	TRBJ1-5	TRBV6-5
TGCGCCAGCAGCTTGGCCATTTCTCCAGGCCGGGGATCACCCCTCCACTTT	CASSLAISPGRGSPLHF	.	.	TRBJ1-6	TRBV5-1
TGTGCCTGGAGTGTAAACTTGAACACTGAAGCTTTCTTT	CAWSVNLNTEAFF	once	.	TRBJ1-1	TRBV30
TGTGCCAGCAGCTCCCTGGTTGCGACCGGGGAGCTGTTTTTT	CASSSLVATGELFF	.	.	TRBJ2-2	TRBV7-9
TGTGCCAGCAGGGGGCTCTCTGGAAACACCATATATTTT	CASRGLSGNTIYF	.	.	TRBJ1-3	TRBV6-5
TGTGCCAGCAGCAAGCCGGGACAGGGGGCAGGCGAGCAGTACTTC	CASSKPGQGAGEQYF	.	.	TRBJ2-7	TRBV21-1
TGTGCCAGCAGCTTAGATCGGAACACTGAAGCTTTCTTT	CASSLDRNTEAFF	.	.	TRBJ1-1	TRBV7-6
TGTGCCAGCAGCTTGGTGCCTAGCGGGAGCGCAGATACGCAGTATTTT	CASSLVPSGSADTQYF	.	TRBD2	TRBJ2-3	TRBV5-5
TGTGCCAGCAGTCCGGGAAGACAGGCTTGGGAGCCCCAGCATTTT	CASSPGRQAWEPQHF	.	.	TRBJ1-5	TRBV6-5
TGCGCCAGCAGCCAAGGACAGGGTAACACTGAAGCTTTCTTT	CASSQGQGNTEAFF	.	TRBD1	TRBJ1-1	TRBV4-1
TGTGCCAGTAGTATAGACCTCAGACAGTCGACTAACTATGGCTACACCTTC	CASSIDLRQSTNYGYTF	.	.	TRBJ1-2	TRBV19
TGTGCCAGCAGTTTCCGGGTTATTGGAAACACCATATATTTT	CASSFRVIGNTIYF	.	.	TRBJ1-3	TRBV28
TGTGCCAGCAGTGAAACGGAGAGCTCCTACAATGAGCAGTTCTTC	CASSETESSYNEQFF	.	.	TRBJ2-1	TRBV2
TGTGCCAGCACACAGGAAACCCTACCCCCCCCTTACGAGCAGTACTTC	CASTQETLPPPYEQYF	.	.	TRBJ2-7	TRBV7-4
TGTGCCAGCAGTCTATACAGGGGTAGCTACGAGCAGTACTTC	CASSLYRGSYEQYF	.	TRBD1	TRBJ2-7	TRBV27
TGTGCCAGCAGTTCTGGACATTTTAAGTACTTC	CASSSGHFKYF	few	.	TRBJ2-7	TRBV7-9
TGTGCCACCATCAGCTCCTACAATGAGCAGTTCTTC	CATISSYNEQFF	.	.	TRBJ2-1	TRBV24-1
TGTGCCAGCAGCCAACAGGGAAAAGCTTTCTTT	CASSQQGKAFF	.	.	TRBJ1-1	TRBV3-1/TRBV3-2
TGCGCCAGCAGCCAAGCGCGGTACCAAGAGACCCAGTACTTC	CASSQARYQETQYF	.	.	TRBJ2-5	TRBV5-1
TGTGCCAGCTCACCAGGACAGCATAGCAATCAGCCCCAGCATTTT	CASSPGQHSNQPQHF	.	.	TRBJ1-5	TRBV18
TGCGCCAGCAGCCCACTGGACAGCGGCGAAGCTTTCTTT	CASSPLDSGEAFF	once	.	TRBJ1-1	TRBV4-1
TGTGCCAGCAGTCAAAGACAGATTTTCGGGGAGCTGTTTTTT	CASSQRQIFGELFF	.	.	TRBJ2-2	TRBV6-5
TGTGCCAGCAGTGAACGGAGGACAGGGAATCCAGATACGCAGTATTTT	CASSERRTGNPDTQYF	.	TRBD1	TRBJ2-3	TRBV6-1
TGTGCCATCAGCCCACTAGCGGGAGGGCCGGTTGAGCAGTTCTTC	CAISPLAGGPVEQFF	.	TRBD2	TRBJ2-1	TRBV10-3
TGTGCCAGCCGAGCCACCCATTCCTCCTACGAGCAGTACTTC	CASRATHSSYEQYF	.	.	TRBJ2-7	TRBV11-2
TGCGCCAGCAGCCAAGTGGGTCGTCGGGACAGGGGGTATCAGCCCCAGCATTTT	CASSQVGRRDRGYQPQHF	few	TRBD1	TRBJ1-5	TRBV4-1